The clone carrying this T cell receptor beta chain occurred once. Trimming pared 3 bases from V and 3 bases from J, leaving 6 bases between. Germline V CDR1 and CDR2: SGHTA, FQGTGA. The CDR3 consists of 13 residues. These data originate in a study of blood T cell repertoires in COVID-19. As for the study in general: T cells, B-cell-depleted T cells, or PBMCs provided the cDNA or gDNA that served as material.

Produced via immunoSEQ multiplex PCR; TCRdb's table is partial and in-frame only. The sample yields 250,000 to 300,000 clones, about 86% seen once. Sequencing input: peripheral blood. The chain employs TRBV7-3 and TRBJ2-1; weak D call: TRBD2 (5 bases). The clonotype was recovered from a man younger than 35 with active or convalescent COVID-19. CDR3 in amino acids: CASSFGLYNEQFF. Written as DNA, the CDR3 is TGTGCCAGCAGCTTTGGACTCTACAATGAGCAGTTCTTC. Drawing the rest from reference TRBV7-3 and TRBJ2-1, the complete variable domain is GAGVSQTPSNKVTEKGKYVELRCDPISGHTALYWYRQSLGQGPEFLIYFQGTGAADDSGLPNDRFFAVRPEGSVSTLKIQRTERGDSAVYLCASSFGLYNEQFFGPGTRLTVL.